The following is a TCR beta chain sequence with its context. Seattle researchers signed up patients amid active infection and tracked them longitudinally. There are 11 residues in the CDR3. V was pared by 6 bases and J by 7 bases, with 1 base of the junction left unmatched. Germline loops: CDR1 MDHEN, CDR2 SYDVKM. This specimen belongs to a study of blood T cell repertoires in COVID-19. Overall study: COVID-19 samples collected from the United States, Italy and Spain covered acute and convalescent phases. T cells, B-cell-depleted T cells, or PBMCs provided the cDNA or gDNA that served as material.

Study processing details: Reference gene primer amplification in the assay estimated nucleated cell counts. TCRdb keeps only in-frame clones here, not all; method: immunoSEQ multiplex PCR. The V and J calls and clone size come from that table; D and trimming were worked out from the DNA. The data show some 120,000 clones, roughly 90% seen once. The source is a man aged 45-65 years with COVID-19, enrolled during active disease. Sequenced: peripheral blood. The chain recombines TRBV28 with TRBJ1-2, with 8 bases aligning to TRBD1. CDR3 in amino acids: CASRQGGGYTF. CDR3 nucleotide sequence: TGTGCCAGCAGACAGGGGGGTGGCTACACCTTC.